A selection of T cell receptor beta chains follows, all from one sample in a study of shared clonotypes between healthy human individuals. Profiled with immunoSEQ multiplex PCR; TCRdb holds only in-frame clones, not every one. In the table there are 850,000 to 1,100,000 clones, approximately 77% of which are singletons. The sample was memory CD4+ T cells from PBMCs. The receptors stem from a man aged 18 to 29 in good health. Some clones in this sample may be carry-over from other donors' samples. Both conserved end residues are part of each CDR3. The order of the fields is J gene, CDR3 length, D gene, V gene, clone size, CDR3 protein, CDR3 DNA. The D gene is left open where the match is weak. Not every row has a clone size; where given, it reads once, few, many or a size class.

j_gene: TRBJ2-7; len: 14; d_gene: TRBD2; v_gene: TRBV5-8; abundance: -; CDR3aa: CASAPRGGNYEQYF; CDR3nt: TGTGCCAGCGCCCCCCGGGGAGGGAACTACGAGCAGTACTTC
j_gene: TRBJ2-3; len: 17; d_gene: TRBD2; v_gene: TRBV5-4; abundance: -; CDR3aa: CASSVELAGVGPDTQYF; CDR3nt: TGTGCCAGCAGCGTAGAACTAGCGGGAGTTGGCCCAGATACGCAGTATTTT
j_gene: TRBJ2-7; len: 15; d_gene: TRBD2; v_gene: TRBV6-1; abundance: -; CDR3aa: CASSDQWASGREQYF; CDR3nt: TGTGCCAGCAGTGACCAATGGGCTAGCGGGAGAGAGCAGTACTTC
j_gene: TRBJ2-6; len: 17; d_gene: TRBD1; v_gene: TRBV11-3; abundance: -; CDR3aa: CASSLDTGGSGANVLTF; CDR3nt: TGTGCCAGCAGCTTAGATACAGGGGGCTCTGGGGCCAACGTCCTGACTTTC
j_gene: TRBJ1-1; len: 11; d_gene: -; v_gene: TRBV2; abundance: -; CDR3aa: CASNNRGGTFF; CDR3nt: TGTGCCAGCAATAACAGAGGAGGAACTTTCTTT
j_gene: TRBJ2-1; len: 15; d_gene: TRBD2; v_gene: TRBV9; abundance: -; CDR3aa: CASSVVGTSSYEQFF; CDR3nt: TGTGCCAGCAGCGTAGTTGGGACTAGCAGCTATGAGCAGTTCTTC
j_gene: TRBJ2-7; len: 11; d_gene: -; v_gene: TRBV7-8; abundance: -; CDR3aa: CASSRDYEQYF; CDR3nt: TGTGCCAGCAGCCGGGACTACGAGCAGTACTTC
j_gene: TRBJ2-1; len: 13; d_gene: -; v_gene: TRBV7-3; abundance: -; CDR3aa: CASSPLSHNEQFF; CDR3nt: TGTGCCAGCAGCCCTCTTAGCCACAATGAGCAGTTCTTC
j_gene: TRBJ2-7; len: 14; d_gene: -; v_gene: TRBV7-2; abundance: -; CDR3aa: CASSPDRGRNEQYF; CDR3nt: TGTGCCAGCAGCCCTGACCGGGGTAGGAACGAGCAGTACTTC
j_gene: TRBJ2-5; len: 13; d_gene: -; v_gene: TRBV29-1; abundance: -; CDR3aa: CSVDWGFEETQYF; CDR3nt: TGCAGCGTTGATTGGGGGTTCGAGGAGACCCAGTACTTC
j_gene: TRBJ2-2; len: 13; d_gene: -; v_gene: TRBV28; abundance: few; CDR3aa: CASSLGGTGELFF; CDR3nt: TGTGCCAGCAGTTTAGGGGGCACCGGGGAGCTGTTTTTT
j_gene: TRBJ2-7; len: 14; d_gene: TRBD2; v_gene: TRBV2; abundance: -; CDR3aa: CASGPSGLPYEQYF; CDR3nt: TGTGCCAGCGGCCCTAGCGGATTACCCTACGAGCAGTACTTC
j_gene: TRBJ2-7; len: 14; d_gene: -; v_gene: TRBV5-7; abundance: -; CDR3aa: CASSFRLGSGEQYF; CDR3nt: TGTGCCAGCAGCTTCCGGTTAGGTTCCGGCGAGCAGTACTTC
j_gene: TRBJ2-3; len: 17; d_gene: TRBD2; v_gene: TRBV7-2; abundance: -; CDR3aa: CASSLFVTSGTTDTQYF; CDR3nt: TGTGCCAGCAGCTTATTTGTTACTAGCGGGACCACAGATACGCAGTATTTT
j_gene: TRBJ1-3; len: 15; d_gene: -; v_gene: TRBV4-1; abundance: -; CDR3aa: CASSQDLTEGNTIYF; CDR3nt: TGCGCCAGCAGCCAAGATCTTACAGAAGGAAACACCATATATTTT
j_gene: TRBJ2-5; len: 14; d_gene: TRBD1; v_gene: TRBV5-1; abundance: -; CDR3aa: CASGDGTAQGTQYF; CDR3nt: TGCGCCAGCGGGGACGGGACAGCCCAAGGGACCCAGTACTTC
j_gene: TRBJ1-5; len: 14; d_gene: -; v_gene: TRBV19; abundance: -; CDR3aa: CASSIKGSHQPQHF; CDR3nt: TGTGCCAGTAGTATAAAGGGCAGCCATCAGCCCCAGCATTTT
j_gene: TRBJ2-5; len: 12; d_gene: -; v_gene: TRBV2; abundance: -; CDR3aa: CASSGGGETQYF; CDR3nt: TGTGCCAGCAGTGGGGGTGGAGAGACCCAGTACTTC
j_gene: TRBJ2-7; len: 16; d_gene: -; v_gene: TRBV6-5; abundance: -; CDR3aa: CASSYSEARTTYEQYF; CDR3nt: TGTGCCAGCAGTTACTCAGAGGCGCGAACTACCTACGAGCAGTACTTC
j_gene: TRBJ1-5; len: 12; d_gene: -; v_gene: TRBV19; abundance: -; CDR3aa: CASSKGQKLQHF; CDR3nt: TGTGCCAGTAGTAAGGGCCAAAAGCTCCAGCATTTT
j_gene: TRBJ1-1; len: 13; d_gene: -; v_gene: TRBV6-5; abundance: many; CDR3aa: CASSLNRNTEAFF; CDR3nt: TGTGCCAGCAGTTTGAACAGGAACACTGAAGCTTTCTTT
j_gene: TRBJ1-4; len: 15; d_gene: TRBD1; v_gene: TRBV28; abundance: few; CDR3aa: CASSGTGESTEKLFF; CDR3nt: TGTGCCAGCAGTGGGACAGGGGAAAGTACAGAAAAACTGTTTTTT
j_gene: TRBJ2-7; len: 14; d_gene: TRBD2; v_gene: TRBV2; abundance: -; CDR3aa: CASRASGLSYEQYF; CDR3nt: TGTGCCAGCAGGGCTAGCGGCCTCTCCTACGAGCAGTACTTC
j_gene: TRBJ2-3; len: 16; d_gene: -; v_gene: TRBV28; abundance: -; CDR3aa: CASSKRLGGTTITQYF; CDR3nt: TGTGCCAGCAGTAAAAGACTGGGGGGCACGACAATCACGCAGTATTTT
j_gene: TRBJ1-2; len: 15; d_gene: -; v_gene: TRBV9; abundance: -; CDR3aa: CASSATGLANYGYTF; CDR3nt: TGTGCCAGCAGTGCTACAGGACTAGCTAACTATGGCTACACCTTC
j_gene: TRBJ1-5; len: 17; d_gene: TRBD1; v_gene: TRBV7-9; abundance: -; CDR3aa: CASSPLRDRPRNQPQHF; CDR3nt: TGTGCCAGCAGCCCGCTCCGGGACAGGCCCCGCAATCAGCCCCAGCATTTT
j_gene: TRBJ2-3; len: 12; d_gene: -; v_gene: TRBV19; abundance: -; CDR3aa: CASSIDVGGQYF; CDR3nt: TGTGCCAGTAGTATAGATGTGGGAGGGCAGTATTTT
j_gene: TRBJ2-3; len: 17; d_gene: TRBD2; v_gene: TRBV5-6; abundance: -; CDR3aa: CASSLAGRASGTDTQYF; CDR3nt: TGTGCCAGCAGCTTGGCCGGGAGGGCCTCAGGGACAGATACGCAGTATTTT
j_gene: TRBJ1-5; len: 17; d_gene: -; v_gene: TRBV5-8; abundance: -; CDR3aa: CASILLTVQGMDQPQHF; CDR3nt: TGTGCCAGCATCCTACTTACGGTCCAGGGGATGGATCAGCCCCAGCATTTT
j_gene: TRBJ1-5; len: 12; d_gene: -; v_gene: TRBV15; abundance: -; CDR3aa: CATSSGVQPQHF; CDR3nt: TGTGCCACCAGCAGCGGGGTCCAGCCCCAGCATTTT
j_gene: TRBJ2-1; len: 14; d_gene: TRBD2; v_gene: TRBV7-9; abundance: -; CDR3aa: CASSLAGGRNEQFF; CDR3nt: TGTGCCAGCAGCTTAGCGGGAGGGCGGAATGAGCAGTTCTTC
j_gene: TRBJ2-7; len: 15; d_gene: -; v_gene: TRBV4-1; abundance: -; CDR3aa: CASSRGIGARYEQYF; CDR3nt: TGCGCCAGCAGCCGGGGTATAGGGGCCCGCTACGAGCAGTACTTC
j_gene: TRBJ2-1; len: 14; d_gene: -; v_gene: TRBV7-2; abundance: few; CDR3aa: CASSLLGRLLEQFF; CDR3nt: TGTGCCAGCAGCCTCCTGGGACGCCTCCTTGAGCAGTTCTTC
j_gene: TRBJ2-3; len: 11; d_gene: -; v_gene: TRBV5-4; abundance: -; CDR3aa: CASSRRDTQYF; CDR3nt: TGTGCCAGCAGCCGGCGGGATACGCAGTATTTT
j_gene: TRBJ1-2; len: 16; d_gene: -; v_gene: TRBV28; abundance: -; CDR3aa: CASSLYSAPRGYGYTF; CDR3nt: TGTGCCAGCAGTTTATATTCGGCTCCCCGGGGCTATGGCTACACCTTC
j_gene: TRBJ1-4; len: 14; d_gene: -; v_gene: TRBV28; abundance: -; CDR3aa: CASSLPGRDEKLFF; CDR3nt: TGTGCCAGCAGTCTACCGGGACGGGACGAAAAACTGTTTTTT
j_gene: TRBJ1-3; len: 16; d_gene: -; v_gene: TRBV9; abundance: -; CDR3aa: CASSVGDPSGGNTIYF; CDR3nt: TGTGCCAGCAGCGTAGGAGACCCTTCGGGGGGAAACACCATATATTTT
j_gene: TRBJ2-3; len: 12; d_gene: -; v_gene: TRBV7-2; abundance: -; CDR3aa: CASSSFTDTQYF; CDR3nt: TGTGCCAGCAGCTCCTTCACAGATACGCAGTATTTT
j_gene: TRBJ2-7; len: 16; d_gene: TRBD2; v_gene: TRBV7-8; abundance: -; CDR3aa: CASSPREGFYSYEQYF; CDR3nt: TGTGCCAGCAGCCCCCGGGAGGGCTTTTACTCCTACGAGCAGTACTTC
j_gene: TRBJ2-7; len: 15; d_gene: TRBD1; v_gene: TRBV14; abundance: -; CDR3aa: CASSHLGQGSYEQYF; CDR3nt: TGTGCCAGCAGCCATTTAGGACAGGGATCCTACGAGCAGTACTTC
j_gene: TRBJ2-1; len: 16; d_gene: TRBD2; v_gene: TRBV27; abundance: -; CDR3aa: CASSSQGLAGENEQFF; CDR3nt: TGTGCCAGCAGTTCTCAGGGACTAGCGGGAGAGAATGAGCAGTTCTTC
j_gene: TRBJ2-7; len: 16; d_gene: TRBD2; v_gene: TRBV28; abundance: -; CDR3aa: CASSLWTGTSGYEQYF; CDR3nt: TGTGCCAGCAGTTTATGGACTGGGACTAGCGGCTACGAGCAGTACTTC
j_gene: TRBJ1-4; len: 15; d_gene: -; v_gene: TRBV27; abundance: -; CDR3aa: CASSLGGHLFEKLFF; CDR3nt: TGTGCCAGCAGTTTAGGGGGGCATCTGTTTGAAAAACTGTTTTTT
j_gene: TRBJ2-7; len: 13; d_gene: -; v_gene: TRBV2; abundance: -; CDR3aa: CASTEEGSYEQYF; CDR3nt: TGTGCCAGCACGGAGGAAGGGTCCTACGAGCAGTACTTC
j_gene: TRBJ2-7; len: 13; d_gene: -; v_gene: TRBV4-3; abundance: -; CDR3aa: CASSWDLAYEQYF; CDR3nt: TGCGCCAGCAGCTGGGACCTCGCCTACGAGCAGTACTTC
j_gene: TRBJ2-7; len: 16; d_gene: TRBD1; v_gene: TRBV9; abundance: many; CDR3aa: CASSAARTGGLYEQYF; CDR3nt: TGTGCCAGCAGCGCGGCTCGGACAGGGGGTCTCTACGAGCAGTACTTC
j_gene: TRBJ1-5; len: 14; d_gene: -; v_gene: TRBV18; abundance: -; CDR3aa: CASSPYKDNQPQHF; CDR3nt: TGTGCCAGCTCACCCTACAAAGACAATCAGCCCCAGCATTTT
j_gene: TRBJ2-2; len: 15; d_gene: TRBD2; v_gene: TRBV6-7; abundance: -; CDR3aa: CASTASGSGTGELFF; CDR3nt: TGTGCCAGCACCGCCAGCGGGAGTGGCACCGGGGAGCTGTTTTTT
j_gene: TRBJ2-7; len: 16; d_gene: TRBD2; v_gene: TRBV2; abundance: -; CDR3aa: CASSPTLLAGSYEQYF; CDR3nt: TGTGCCAGCAGTCCCACTTTACTAGCGGGTTCGTACGAGCAGTACTTC
j_gene: TRBJ2-3; len: 18; d_gene: TRBD2; v_gene: TRBV28; abundance: few; CDR3aa: CASSTLAGRGSGTDTQYF; CDR3nt: TGTGCCAGCAGTACACTAGCGGGAAGGGGATCTGGTACAGATACGCAGTATTTT
j_gene: TRBJ1-4; len: 14; d_gene: TRBD1; v_gene: TRBV5-1; abundance: -; CDR3aa: CASSLGLQGEKLFF; CDR3nt: TGCGCCAGCAGCTTGGGGTTACAGGGGGAAAAACTGTTTTTT
j_gene: TRBJ2-3; len: 12; d_gene: -; v_gene: TRBV7-6; abundance: -; CDR3aa: CASSLYPDTQYF; CDR3nt: TGTGCCAGCAGCTTATACCCAGATACGCAGTATTTT